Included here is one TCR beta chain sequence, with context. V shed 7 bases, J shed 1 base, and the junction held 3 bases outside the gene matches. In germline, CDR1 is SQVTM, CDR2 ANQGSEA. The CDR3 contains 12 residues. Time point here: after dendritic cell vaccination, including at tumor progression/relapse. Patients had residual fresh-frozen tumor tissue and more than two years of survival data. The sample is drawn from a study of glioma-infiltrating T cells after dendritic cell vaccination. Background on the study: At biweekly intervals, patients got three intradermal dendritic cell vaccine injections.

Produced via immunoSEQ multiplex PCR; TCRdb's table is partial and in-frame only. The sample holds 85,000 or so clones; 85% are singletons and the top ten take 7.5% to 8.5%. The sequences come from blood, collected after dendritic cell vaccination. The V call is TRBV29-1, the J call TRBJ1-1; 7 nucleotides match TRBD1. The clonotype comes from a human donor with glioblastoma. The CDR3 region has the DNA TGCAGCGCCAGGACAGGGAACACTGAAGCTTTCTTT. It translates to CSARTGNTEAFF.